Below, 12 T cell receptor beta chains from the same sample are listed, as sequenced in a study of blood T cell repertoires in COVID-19. Sequenced by immunoSEQ multiplex PCR; TCRdb stores in-frame clones only, minus some. The repertoire includes about 97,000 clones, around 87% of them detected once, and about 9.9% sits in the top ten. The sequenced sample was peripheral blood. These receptors were taken from a woman in her thirties with acute or convalescent COVID-19.

In this sample, this clone turned up once. The genes are TRBV5-5 and TRBJ1-5; D is unclear. V gave up 4 bases and J gave up 1 base, with 3 bases separating them. This CDR3 spans 12 amino acids. Germline assignment: CDR1 SGHKS and CDR2 YYEKEE (reference sequence). The CDR3 nucleotides are TGTGCCAGCAGCGAGAGCAATCAGCCCCAGCATTTT. This sequence encodes CASSESNQPQHF. Full variable domain (missing parts from reference TRBV5-5 and TRBJ1-5): DAGVTQSPTHLIKTRGQQVTLRCSPISGHKSVSWYQQVLGQGPQFIFQYYEKEERGRGNFPDRFSARQFPNYSSELNVNALLLGDSALYLCASSESNQPQHFGDGTRLSIL.

The chain combines TRBV28 with TRBJ2-7; 10 bases agree with TRBD1. Trimming at V came to 8 bases and at J to 2 bases, leaving 15 bases not matched to a gene. Looked up from germline, CDR1 is MDHEN and CDR2 is SYDVKM. This CDR3 comprises 17 residues. CDR3 DNA sequence: TGTGCCAGCGCCCGGGACAGGGGCCTACCCAAAACCTACGAGCAGTACTTC. Translating it yields CASARDRGLPKTYEQYF. Together with reference TRBV28 and TRBJ2-7, the CDR3 gives the full variable domain: DVKVTQSSRYLVKRTGEKVFLECVQDMDHENMFWYRQDPGLGLRLIYFSYDVKMKEKGDIPEGYSVSREKKERFSLILESASTNQTSMYLCASARDRGLPKTYEQYFGPGTRLTVT.

This clone occurred once. The V gene is TRBV2, the J gene TRBJ1-1; possible D gene TRBD1, 6 bases. CDR3 length: 13 amino acids. CDR1 is SNHLY, CDR2 FYNNEI, per germline. V shed 6 bases and J shed 7 bases, with 15 bases lying between them. The CDR3 nucleotides read TGTGCCAGCAGCGCCACAGGGACGAATGAAGCTTTCTTT. Translation: CASSATGTNEAFF.

V is TRBV2 and J is TRBJ2-5, with unresolved D. V was cut by 7 bases and J by 0 bases, with 9 bases left in between. Germline V lookup: CDR1 SNHLY, CDR2 FYNNEI. The CDR3 spans 13 residues. CDR3 bases: TGTGCCAGCACGCGTGACAACCAAGAGACCCAGTACTTC. This sequence encodes CASTRDNQETQYF.

The V and J genes are TRBV18 and TRBJ1-5, with 9 nucleotides matching TRBD1. The V gene's germline CDR1 is KGHSH and CDR2 LQKENI. The V and J ends lost 3 bases and 0 bases, in that order; junction bases with no gene match: 3. This CDR3 comprises 16 residues. The CDR3 sequence: CASSPSTGGSNQPQHF. In DNA, the CDR3 is TGTGCCAGCTCACCGTCGACAGGGGGTAGCAATCAGCCCCAGCATTTT.

This chain joins TRBV5-1 and TRBJ1-5; D possibly corresponds to TRBD1 (5 bases). This CDR3 spans 13 amino acids. Trimming took off 2 bases at V and 2 bases at J, with 5 bases between the two ends. Per germline, CDR1 SGHRS and CDR2 YFSETQ. CDR3 protein: CASSLQGNQPQHF. Here the CDR3 DNA reads TGCGCCAGCAGCTTACAGGGCAATCAGCCCCAGCATTTT.

This clone appeared a few times. V gene TRBV7-9 combines with J gene TRBJ1-5; D unclear. The CDR3 sequence is 12 residues long. V was shortened by 5 bases and J by 7 bases, with 9 bases between the two germline ends. CDR1 and CDR2 from the germline V gene are SEHNR and FQNEAQ (reference sequence). The chain's CDR3 is CASSTTTQPQHF. CDR3 coding DNA: TGTGCCAGCAGCACAACAACACAGCCCCAGCATTTT.

The chain carries TRBV30 and TRBJ2-3; 10 bases map to TRBD1. Unmatched junction bases numbered 4, after V lost 5 bases and J lost 5 bases. Germline CDR1 and CDR2: GTSNPN and SVGIG (reference sequence). The CDR3 has 13 amino acids. Here the CDR3 reads CAWDRGLGDTQYF. DNA of the CDR3: TGTGCCTGGGACAGGGGGCTTGGAGATACGCAGTATTTT.

The J gene is TRBJ1-1, the V gene TRBV19, with TRBD1 matching over 8 bases. CDR3 length: 11 amino acids. The trim removed 8 bases at V and 4 bases at J, leaving 0 bases unmatched. Looked up from germline, CDR1 is LNHDA and CDR2 is SQIVND (reference sequence). CDR3 nucleotide sequence: TGTGCCAGTGGACAGGGCACTGAAGCTTTCTTT. As protein: CASGQGTEAFF.

The rearrangement joins TRBV5-4 to TRBJ2-2; D might be TRBD1 (5 bases). V lost 3 bases, J lost 2 bases, and 11 bases lay in between. The germline V gene has CDR1 SGHNT and CDR2 YYREEE (reference sequence). The CDR3 has 15 amino acids. CDR3: CASSSQTANTGELFF. The CDR3 nucleotides read TGTGCCAGCAGCTCCCAGACAGCCAACACCGGGGAGCTGTTTTTT.

The table lists this clone with a few counts. V usage is TRBV3-1 (or the pseudogene TRBV3-2) and J usage is TRBJ1-4; D is unclear. CDR1 LGHDT and CDR2 YNNKEL come from the germline V gene (reference sequence). V dropped 0 bases and J dropped 12 bases, with 8 bases sitting between them. This CDR3 is 12 amino acids long. Here the CDR3 reads CASSQEREELFF. The CDR3 DNA reads TGTGCCAGCAGCCAAGAACGAGAGGAACTGTTTTTT.

The chain employs TRBV28 and TRBJ1-1; D perhaps matches TRBD1 (5 bases). CDR3 length equals 15 residues. The ends were cut back, 3 bases at V and 4 bases at J, with 15 bases in the middle. Germline values: CDR1 MDHEN, CDR2 SYDVKM. The CDR3 is CASSFRGGMGTEAFF. CDR3 bases: TGTGCCAGCAGTTTTAGGGGTGGGATGGGCACTGAAGCTTTCTTT.